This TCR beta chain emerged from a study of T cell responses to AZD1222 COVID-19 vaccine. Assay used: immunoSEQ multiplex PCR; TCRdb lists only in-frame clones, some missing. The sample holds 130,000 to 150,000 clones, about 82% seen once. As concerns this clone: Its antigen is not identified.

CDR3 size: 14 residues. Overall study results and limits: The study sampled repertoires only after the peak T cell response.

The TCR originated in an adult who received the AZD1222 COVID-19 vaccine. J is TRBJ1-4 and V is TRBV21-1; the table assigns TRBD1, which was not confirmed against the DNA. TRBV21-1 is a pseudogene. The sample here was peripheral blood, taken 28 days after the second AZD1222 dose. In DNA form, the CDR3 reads TGTGCCAGCAGCAAGGGGCAGAGCGTAGGAAAACTGTTTTTT. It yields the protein CASSKGQSVGKLFF.